The next 16 T cell receptor beta chains were all read from a single sample in a study of blood T cell repertoires in COVID-19. Produced via immunoSEQ multiplex PCR; TCRdb's table is partial and in-frame only. The sample has about 90,000 clones, approximately 92% seen once. Sequenced sample: peripheral blood. These receptors came from a woman aged 55-69 years with active COVID-19.

The chain recombines TRBV9 with TRBJ1-5; D not resolved. Trimming shortened V by 3 bases and J by 0 bases, and 7 bases separated the two germline ends. This CDR3 has 14 residues. Germline values: CDR1 SGDLS, CDR2 YYNGEE. In DNA, the CDR3 is TGTGCCAGCAGCGACTCGAATAGCAATCAGCCCCAGCATTTT. As protein: CASSDSNSNQPQHF. Looking up the rest from reference TRBV9 and TRBJ1-5 gives the full variable domain: DSGVTQTPKHLITATGQRVTLRCSPRSGDLSVYWYQQSLDQGLQFLIQYYNGEERAKGNILERFSAQQFPDLHSELNLSSLELGDSALYFCASSDSNSNQPQHFGDGTRLSIL.

In this sample, this clone turned up a few times. The gene calls are TRBV7-3 and TRBJ2-7, with 10 bases aligning to TRBD2. Unmatched junction bases numbered 7, after V lost 5 bases and J lost 3 bases. Germline CDR1 and CDR2: SGHTA and FQGTGA. CDR3 length: 15 amino acids. CDR3 in amino acids: CASSASSGSDYEQYF. DNA of the CDR3: TGTGCCAGCAGCGCTTCTAGCGGGAGTGACTACGAGCAGTACTTC.

The chain couples TRBV6-5 to TRBJ2-3; the D gene is possibly TRBD2 (6 bases). The V and J ends lost 11 bases and 8 bases respectively, with 17 bases between them. The CDR3 is made up of 12 amino acids. In germline, CDR1 is MNHEY, CDR2 SVGAGI. CDR3 protein: CAVTRLGGTQYF. The CDR3 nucleotides are TGTGCCGTAACCAGACTAGGAGGTACGCAGTATTTT.

This chain uses TRBV5-4 with TRBJ2-5, with unresolved D. Germline lookup yields CDR1 SGHNT and CDR2 YYREEE (reference sequence). V gave up 4 bases and J gave up 5 bases, with 12 bases separating them. The CDR3 runs 13 residues. The CDR3 DNA is TGTGCCAGCAGCCTTTCCCAAGAGGAGACCCAGTACTTC. Amino acids: CASSLSQEETQYF.

This clone was counted a single time. The chain joins TRBV14 to TRBJ2-7, with no clear D. The CDR3 consists of 15 residues. With 1 base removed from V and 0 bases from J, the gap between germline ends came to 10 bases. Germline CDR1 and CDR2: SGHDN and FVKESK. The CDR3 loop reads CASSQVPSISYEQYF. The DNA of the CDR3 is TGTGCCAGCAGCCAAGTACCGAGTATCTCCTACGAGCAGTACTTC. The full variable domain, its missing parts supplied by reference TRBV14 and TRBJ2-7, is EAGVTQFPSHSVIEKGQTVTLRCDPISGHDNLYWYRRVMGKEIKFLLHFVKESKQDESGMPNNRFLAERTGGTYSTLKVQPAELEDSGVYFCASSQVPSISYEQYFGPGTRLTVT.

V is TRBV2 and J is TRBJ1-1; 7 positions agree with TRBD1. This CDR3 region has 13 residues. Germline V gene sequence: CDR1 SNHLY, CDR2 FYNNEI. The ends lost 6 bases at V and 4 bases at J; junction bases unmatched: 5. CDR3 in amino acids: CASRYRGGTEAFF. The CDR3 nucleotides are TGTGCCAGCAGATACAGGGGCGGCACTGAAGCTTTCTTT.

The CDR3 region is CASSPPGRNTEAFF. The CDR3 bases are TGTGCCAGCTCACCACCGGGGAGGAACACTGAAGCTTTCTTT. The chain uses TRBV18 and TRBJ1-1; D is uncertain. Trimming took 0 bases from V and 1 from J, leaving 6 bases between them. The CDR3 sequence is 14 residues long. Germline V lookup: CDR1 KGHSH, CDR2 LQKENI.

This chain uses TRBV5-5 with TRBJ2-7; D possibly corresponds to TRBD1 (5 bases). The germline V gene encodes CDR1 SGHKS and CDR2 YYEKEE (reference sequence). Trimming pared 0 bases from V and 4 bases from J, leaving 5 bases between. The CDR3 sequence is 12 residues long. CDR3: CASSLEGYEQYF. The CDR3 region has the DNA TGTGCCAGCAGCTTGGAGGGGTACGAGCAGTACTTC.

The chain couples TRBV10-2 to TRBJ2-1; TRBD2 is a possible D gene (5 bases). V gave up 7 bases and J gave up 5 bases, with 18 bases separating them. Germline values: CDR1 WSHSY, CDR2 SAAADI. This CDR3 has 15 amino acids. In DNA form, the CDR3 reads TGCGCCAGCACCCAAGGACTGGGATTTAACAATGAGCAGTTCTTC. This sequence encodes CASTQGLGFNNEQFF.

The J gene is TRBJ2-7, the V gene TRBV12-3 or TRBV12-4, with a tentative D call TRBD2 (6 bases). The V and J ends lost 5 bases and 2 bases respectively, with 10 bases between them. The CDR3 totals 13 residues. The CDR3 coding sequence is TGTGCCAGCAGTCGAAGCGGGCCCTACGAGCAGTACTTC. Translating gives CASSRSGPYEQYF.

The chain uses TRBV5-1 and TRBJ2-7, with D hard to call. From germline, CDR1 is SGHRS and CDR2 YFSETQ. The CDR3 is 13 residues long. Deletions cut 0 bases from V and 0 bases from J, with 4 bases between. In DNA, the CDR3 is TGCGCCAGCAGCTTGGCAGTCTCCTACGAGCAGTACTTC. This codes for CASSLAVSYEQYF.

The genes are TRBV19 and TRBJ1-3; D is unclear. The CDR3 sequence is 16 residues long. Looked up from germline, CDR1 is LNHDA and CDR2 is SQIVND (reference sequence). V lost 2 bases and J 0 bases, leaving 11 bases between the germline ends. CDR3 region: CASSISRDSSGNTIYF. The CDR3 DNA follows: TGTGCCAGTAGTATATCCCGGGATTCCTCTGGAAACACCATATATTTT.

The gene calls are TRBV3-1 (or the pseudogene TRBV3-2) and TRBJ1-2; D unclear. Trimming stripped 0 bases from V and 5 bases from J, with 7 bases between. This CDR3 has 13 amino acids. Germline V lookup: CDR1 LGHDT, CDR2 YNNKEL (reference sequence). CDR3 sequence (DNA): TGTGCCAGCAGCCAAGATCCTAGGTATGGCTACACCTTC. This gives the protein CASSQDPRYGYTF.

V gene TRBV7-2 combines with J gene TRBJ1-4; perhaps TRBD1 as D (5 bases). V dropped 2 bases and J dropped 8 bases, with 12 bases sitting between them. CDR1 is SGHTA, CDR2 FQGNSA, per germline. The CDR3 is made up of 14 amino acids. The CDR3 reads CASSLRGSGEKLFF. The CDR3 bases are TGTGCCAGCAGCTTACGGGGGAGTGGGGAAAAACTGTTTTTT.

CDR3 amino acids: CASSTGLAGSFSGANVLTF. As DNA, the CDR3 is TGTGCCAGCAGTACCGGACTAGCGGGATCGTTCTCTGGGGCCAACGTCCTGACTTTC. The chain has TRBV2 and TRBJ2-6, with 12 bases lining up with TRBD2. The CDR3 is 19 residues long. Germline V gives CDR1 SNHLY, CDR2 FYNNEI. With V trimmed by 5 bases and J by 0 bases, 8 bases remained unmatched. Combining the CDR3 with reference TRBV2 and TRBJ2-6 gives the whole variable domain EPEVTQTPSHQVTQMGQEVILRCVPISNHLYFYWYRQILGQKVEFLVSFYNNEISEKSEIFDDQFSVERPDGSNFTLKIRSTKLEDSAMYFCASSTGLAGSFSGANVLTFGAGSRLTVL.

As DNA, the CDR3 is TGTGCCAGCAGCGTAACGCGGCCAATTAATGAAAAACTGTTTTTT. Its protein product is CASSVTRPINEKLFF. The chain employs TRBV2 and TRBJ1-4; D remains ambiguous. Trimming took off 6 bases at V and 4 bases at J, with 15 bases between the two ends. The CDR3 has 15 amino acids. CDR1 SNHLY and CDR2 FYNNEI come from the germline V gene.